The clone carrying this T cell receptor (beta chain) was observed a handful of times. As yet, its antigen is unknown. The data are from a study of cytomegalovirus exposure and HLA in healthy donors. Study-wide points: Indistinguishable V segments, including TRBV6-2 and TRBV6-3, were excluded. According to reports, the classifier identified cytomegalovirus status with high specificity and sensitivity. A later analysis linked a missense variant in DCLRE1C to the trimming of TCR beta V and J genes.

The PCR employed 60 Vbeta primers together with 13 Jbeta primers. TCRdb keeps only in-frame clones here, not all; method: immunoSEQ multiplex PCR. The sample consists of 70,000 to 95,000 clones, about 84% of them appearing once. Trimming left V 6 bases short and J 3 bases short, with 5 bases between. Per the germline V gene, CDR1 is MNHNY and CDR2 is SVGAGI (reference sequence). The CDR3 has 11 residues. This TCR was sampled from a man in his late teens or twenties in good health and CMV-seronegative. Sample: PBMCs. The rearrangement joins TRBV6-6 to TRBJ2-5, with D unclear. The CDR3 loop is CASRREETQYF. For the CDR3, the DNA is TGTGCCAGCAGACGAGAAGAGACCCAGTACTTC.